This T cell receptor beta chain was recovered during a study of blood T cell repertoires in COVID-19. This CDR3 is built from 15 residues. Germline CDR1 and CDR2: SGHRS and YFSETQ. Trimming shortened V by 6 bases and J by 0 bases, and 15 bases separated the two germline ends. Study processing details: Using reference gene primer amplification, nucleated cell counts were estimated. Clones were sequenced by immunoSEQ multiplex PCR, and TCRdb holds only the in-frame ones, with some missing. The V and J calls and the clone size are those of that table, but D and trimming were determined from the DNA. Of about 190,000 clones listed, approximately 88% are singletons.

The sequence came from a man aged 40-55 years with acute or convalescent COVID-19. The sequenced sample was peripheral blood. The chain carries TRBV5-1 and TRBJ1-1, with D perhaps matching TRBD1 (6 bases). Here the CDR3 reads CASKQGRGVNTEAFF. The CDR3 region has the DNA TGCGCCAGCAAACAGGGAAGAGGGGTGAACACTGAAGCTTTCTTT. Drawing the rest from reference TRBV5-1 and TRBJ1-1, the complete variable domain is KAGVTQTPRYLIKTRGQQVTLSCSPISGHRSVSWYQQTPGQGLQFLFEYFSETQRNKGNFPGRFSGRQFSNSRSEMNVSTLELGDSALYLCASKQGRGVNTEAFFGQGTRLTVV.